The rows below give T cell receptor beta chains drawn from one sample of a study of blood T cell repertoires in COVID-19. Here immunoSEQ multiplex PCR was the method, and the copy in TCRdb shows in-frame clones only, minus some. The profile shows about 240,000 clones, roughly four fifths of them singletons. The sequenced sample consisted of PBMCs or T cells enriched from blood (not recorded which). The receptor source for this set is a woman aged 40 to 50 who had been exposed to COVID-19. Each CDR3 is given with its conserved first and last residue. The order of the fields is clone size, V gene, J gene, D gene, CDR3 protein, CDR3 DNA. The D gene is left open where the match is weak. The size of a clone is reported for some rows only, either as once, few or many, or as a class for expanded clones.

.,TRBV6-6,TRBJ1-6,.,CASSYGTAPLHF,TGTGCCAGCAGTTACGGGACTGCACCCCTCCACTTT
.,TRBV13,TRBJ2-5,TRBD2,CASSLGRTSGGGETQYF,TGTGCCAGCAGCTTAGGGCGGACTAGCGGGGGGGGAGAGACCCAGTACTTC
.,TRBV29-1,TRBJ2-3,TRBD2,CSVDGLAGYVDTQYF,TGCAGCGTTGATGGGCTAGCGGGGTATGTAGATACGCAGTATTTT
.,TRBV7-9,TRBJ2-7,.,CASSFAQTVHEQYF,TGTGCCAGCAGCTTCGCACAGACGGTACACGAGCAGTACTTC
few,TRBV4-2,TRBJ2-3,TRBD2,CASSPMTSGTSDTQYF,TGTGCCAGCAGCCCTATGACTAGCGGCACTTCAGATACGCAGTATTTT
.,TRBV3-1/TRBV3-2,TRBJ1-1,.,CASSRQQMNTEAFF,TGTGCCAGCAGCAGGCAACAGATGAACACTGAAGCTTTCTTT
.,TRBV7-7,TRBJ1-5,TRBD1,CASSLVTPDTGGGGSNQPQHF,TGTGCTAGCAGCTTAGTAACTCCCGATACAGGGGGCGGGGGTAGCAATCAGCCCCAGCATTTT
.,TRBV5-5,TRBJ2-3,.,CASSTRLGVRTDTQYF,TGTGCCAGCAGCACCCGATTAGGGGTCCGGACAGATACGCAGTATTTT
.,TRBV2,TRBJ2-3,.,CASSYTDTQYF,TGTGCCAGCAGCTACACAGATACGCAGTATTTT
once,TRBV4-3,TRBJ2-7,TRBD1,CASSQERGQVSYEQYF,TGCGCCAGCAGCCAAGAACGGGGACAGGTCTCCTACGAGCAGTACTTC
.,TRBV19,TRBJ1-6,.,CASSWMGAVIGSPLHF,TGTGCCAGTAGCTGGATGGGGGCGGTGATAGGATCACCCCTCCACTTT
.,TRBV27,TRBJ1-5,.,CASKVVSGSNQPQHF,TGTGCCAGCAAGGTAGTCTCGGGTAGCAATCAGCCCCAGCATTTT
.,TRBV24-1,TRBJ2-7,TRBD1,CATISGGQGGGEQYF,TGTGCCACCATTTCGGGCGGACAGGGTGGTGGGGAGCAGTACTTC
.,TRBV7-9,TRBJ1-1,.,CASSLVRITGTGRTEAFF,TGTGCCAGCAGCTTAGTTCGAATTACAGGGACGGGGCGGACTGAAGCTTTCTTT
.,TRBV6-1,TRBJ1-5,TRBD1,CASSEAVPGGQGARQPQHF,TGTGCCAGCAGTGAAGCGGTCCCCGGAGGACAGGGGGCTCGTCAGCCCCAGCATTTT
.,TRBV9,TRBJ2-3,.,CASQGGTTDTQYF,TGTGCCAGCCAGGGGGGTACCACAGATACGCAGTATTTT
.,TRBV9,TRBJ1-4,.,CASSVFQGPEEKLFF,TGTGCCAGCAGCGTTTTTCAGGGCCCGGAAGAAAAACTGTTTTTT
.,TRBV28,TRBJ2-5,TRBD2,CASSSSGEGETQYF,TGTGCCAGCAGTTCTAGCGGGGAAGGAGAGACCCAGTACTTC
.,TRBV7-9,TRBJ2-6,TRBD1,CASSPPGQGAQTGANVLTF,TGTGCCAGCAGCCCGCCGGGACAGGGGGCGCAGACTGGGGCCAACGTCCTGACTTTC
.,TRBV6-5,TRBJ1-2,.,CATRGNGLYGYTF,TGTGCAACTCGGGGGAATGGCCTCTATGGCTACACCTTC
.,TRBV3-1/TRBV3-2,TRBJ1-5,TRBD1,CASSSQGAGNQPQHF,TGTGCCAGCAGCTCCCAGGGGGCGGGCAATCAGCCCCAGCATTTT
.,TRBV7-3,TRBJ1-2,TRBD1,CASSGTGIAGGYTF,TGTGCCAGCAGCGGGACAGGGATAGCGGGAGGCTACACCTTC
.,TRBV5-8,TRBJ2-2,.,CASSSHTGELFF,TGTGCCAGCAGCTCTCACACCGGGGAGCTGTTTTTT
.,TRBV3-1/TRBV3-2,TRBJ1-2,.,CASSQTVYGYTF,TGTGCCAGCAGCCAGACAGTGTATGGCTACACCTTC
.,TRBV3-1/TRBV3-2,TRBJ2-1,.,CASSQGEKTGLGHNEQFF,TGTGCCAGCAGCCAAGGCGAGAAAACAGGGCTGGGGCACAATGAGCAGTTCTTC
.,TRBV25-1,TRBJ2-7,.,CASSPAGTLHEQYF,TGTGCCAGCAGCCCTGCCGGGACACTTCACGAGCAGTACTTC
.,TRBV4-3,TRBJ1-4,.,CASSQDHRVNEKLFF,TGCGCCAGCAGCCAAGATCACAGGGTGAATGAAAAACTGTTTTTT
.,TRBV25-1,TRBJ1-6,TRBD1,CASGVRGQGSPLHF,TGTGCCAGCGGGGTCAGGGGGCAGGGTTCACCCCTCCACTTT
few,TRBV12-3/TRBV12-4,TRBJ1-4,.,CASSTEGLKLFF,TGTGCCAGCAGCACCGAGGGCCTTAAACTGTTTTTT
.,TRBV28,TRBJ2-7,.,CASSSPTDTYEQYF,TGTGCCAGCAGTTCTCCGACAGATACCTACGAGCAGTACTTC
.,TRBV2,TRBJ2-5,TRBD2,CASRSTAVAGGSRETQYF,TGTGCCAGCAGATCCACGGCGGTAGCGGGGGGCTCTCGGGAGACCCAGTACTTC
few,TRBV13,TRBJ2-3,.,CASSLVGFGGYNFYTQYF,TGTGCCAGCAGCTTAGTGGGGTTTGGAGGATATAACTTTTATACGCAGTATTTT
.,TRBV28,TRBJ2-1,.,CASSFVSYNEQFF,TGTGCCAGCAGTTTTGTCAGCTACAATGAGCAGTTCTTC
.,TRBV28,TRBJ1-2,.,CASSLASEPYGYTF,TGTGCCAGCAGTTTAGCTTCGGAGCCCTATGGCTACACCTTC
.,TRBV5-1,TRBJ2-3,TRBD2,CASSFLAGSITDTQYF,TGCGCCAGCAGCTTCCTAGCGGGGAGTATAACAGATACGCAGTATTTT
.,TRBV28,TRBJ1-3,.,CASSPLAMIGNTIYF,TGTGCCAGCAGTCCCCTCGCTATGATCGGAAACACCATATATTTT
.,TRBV6-1,TRBJ1-1,TRBD1,CASSEGTGANTEAFF,TGTGCCAGCAGCGAAGGGACAGGGGCGAACACTGAAGCTTTCTTT
.,TRBV18,TRBJ2-2,TRBD2,CASSFLAGRTNTGELFF,TGTGCCAGCTCGTTCCTAGCGGGGAGAACGAACACCGGGGAGCTGTTTTTT
.,TRBV28,TRBJ1-1,.,CASSAHPGAQPLMNTEAFF,TGTGCCAGCAGTGCCCATCCAGGGGCCCAGCCTCTTATGAACACTGAAGCTTTCTTT
.,TRBV3-1/TRBV3-2,TRBJ1-3,.,CASSLDMGNTIYF,TGTGCCAGCAGCCTAGACATGGGAAACACCATATATTTT